The rows below give T cell receptor beta chains drawn from one sample of a study of CXCR3-negative and CXCR3-positive naive CD8 T cells. Reprocessing the 5' RACE reads, TCRdb reports a single entry for every CDR3 protein and omits DNA. Found here are nearly 110,000 distinct CDR3 sequences; the top ten clones hold around 0.4%. The material sequenced was naive CXCR3+ CD8+ T cells from blood. The receptors come from a human donor in good health. Some clones in this sample may be carry-over from other donors' samples. The CDR3 runs from the conserved cysteine through the conserved F or W. Fields, in order: J gene, CDR3 length, V gene, CDR3 protein.

TRBJ2-3 | 17 | TRBV28 | CASSSMGQAERTDTQYF
TRBJ2-4 | 16 | TRBV6-2/TRBV6-3 | CASSYPPGAKGNIQYF
TRBJ2-1 | 12 | TRBV6-5 | CASSLKVGGQFF
TRBJ2-1 | 15 | TRBV5-6 | CASSTAGAAYNEQFF
TRBJ2-5 | 11 | TRBV25-1 | CARAVEETQYF
TRBJ2-3 | 15 | TRBV12-3/TRBV12-4 | CASSFPSDSADTQYF
TRBJ1-2 | 14 | TRBV28 | CASSLYQGTHGYTF
TRBJ2-7 | 13 | TRBV10-3 | CAIQGDPSYEQYF
TRBJ2-7 | 18 | TRBV5-1 | CASSLVVSGAGLSYEQYF
TRBJ1-1 | 17 | TRBV20-1 | CSARDDGGSGRYTEAFF
TRBJ2-7 | 16 | TRBV9 | CASSGTDRLSSYEQYF
TRBJ2-5 | 16 | TRBV10-2 | CASSPETGDFQETQYF
TRBJ2-5 | 12 | TRBV14 | CASSQAGETQYF
TRBJ2-7 | 16 | TRBV28 | CASSPVLARDSYEQYF
TRBJ2-7 | 13 | TRBV7-9 | CASSPRTNYEQYF
TRBJ1-2 | 14 | TRBV12-3/TRBV12-4 | CASSPHPGTYGYTF
TRBJ1-1 | 16 | TRBV18 | CASSPATGFENTEAFF
TRBJ2-1 | 16 | TRBV6-5 | CASSYLGVSSYNEQFF
TRBJ2-7 | 16 | TRBV6-5 | CASSYATPGQSYEQYF
TRBJ2-7 | 14 | TRBV7-9 | CASSYGLPPYEQYF
TRBJ2-1 | 16 | TRBV4-1 | CASSQEGLAGNNEQFF
TRBJ1-1 | 14 | TRBV29-1 | CSVDGGYLNTEAFF
TRBJ2-7 | 15 | TRBV27 | CASRNHLSGAYEQYF
TRBJ1-2 | 15 | TRBV2 | CASSELKADLYGYTF
TRBJ1-2 | 14 | TRBV4-3 | CASSQVQGDYGYTF
TRBJ2-1 | 13 | TRBV27 | CASRISGGNEQFF
TRBJ2-5 | 16 | TRBV14 | CASSQEWSPSQETQYF
TRBJ2-2 | 15 | TRBV29-1 | CSVFLAGGNTWELFF
TRBJ2-6 | 19 | TRBV6-5 | CASSHDRDREGSGANVLTF
TRBJ2-2 | 13 | TRBV29-1 | CSVELRGTGELFF
TRBJ1-2 | 14 | TRBV5-1 | CASSLAGGVYGYTF
TRBJ1-3 | 16 | TRBV11-2 | CASSLYLSRAGNTIYF
TRBJ1-6 | 15 | TRBV10-3 | CAITGESSYNSPLHF
TRBJ1-1 | 18 | TRBV7-9 | CASSLAQLGHGGHTEAFF
TRBJ2-2 | 17 | TRBV7-9 | CASSSITSGESTGELFF
TRBJ2-7 | 14 | TRBV6-2/TRBV6-3 | CASSWTGDYYEQYF
TRBJ1-1 | 13 | TRBV7-9 | CASRSGILSWAFF
TRBJ2-6 | 15 | TRBV7-9 | CASSFAGLGANVLTF
TRBJ2-7 | 15 | TRBV4-1 | CASSPVTSGSYEQYF
TRBJ1-5 | 15 | TRBV11-2 | CASSLGRDDGQPQHF
TRBJ2-1 | 14 | TRBV7-3 | CASSRSQSYNEQFF
TRBJ2-2 | 11 | TRBV29-1 | CSVEGTGELFF
TRBJ2-1 | 15 | TRBV14 | CASSYGTGGGNEQFF
TRBJ2-1 | 15 | TRBV5-5 | CASSLEAEAYNEQFF
TRBJ2-7 | 11 | TRBV6-5 | CATETLGEQYF
TRBJ1-1 | 16 | TRBV4-1 | CASSQAAVGGSTEAFF
TRBJ2-3 | 15 | TRBV9 | CASSVSGGITDTQYF
TRBJ2-7 | 15 | TRBV7-9 | CASSPFNMHSYEQYF
TRBJ2-7 | 19 | TRBV21-1 | CASPRDRGLAGLGSNEQYF
TRBJ2-7 | 15 | TRBV28 | CASSSLTGAYYEQYF
TRBJ2-7 | 15 | TRBV4-1 | CASSQPGQGGYEQYF
TRBJ2-5 | 15 | TRBV21-1 | CASSIGQGMRETQYF
TRBJ2-1 | 14 | TRBV15 | CATSGFGVYNEQFF
TRBJ2-2 | 14 | TRBV6-6 | CASREVLRTGELFF
TRBJ2-7 | 14 | TRBV11-2 | CASSLDPGLYEQYF
TRBJ2-3 | 14 | TRBV6-2/TRBV6-3 | CATQDRGATDTQYF
TRBJ2-7 | 14 | TRBV20-1 | CSARGTRNNYEQYF